This TCR beta chain was documented in a study of blood T cell repertoires in COVID-19. Assay: immunoSEQ multiplex PCR; the TCRdb copy retains only in-frame clones and omits some. This sample has around 290,000 clones, with roughly 86% found just once. This clone has a single count. This CDR3 is 14 amino acids long. The V and J ends lost 1 base and 4 bases, in that order; junction bases with no gene match: 3. Germline CDR1 reads SGDLS; CDR2 reads YYNGEE. Recovered status applied to Cohort 3 donors who had two consecutive negative PCRs. It also applied to those with clearance or with symptom resolution.

The source is a woman aged 18-29 years who had recovered from COVID-19. The sequencing input was PBMCs or T cells enriched from blood (not recorded which). The chain employs TRBV9 and TRBJ2-5; the match to TRBD2 covers 8 bases. The DNA of the CDR3 is TGTGCCAGCAGCGTACGCGGGGGGCCAGAGACCCAGTACTTC. Its protein is CASSVRGGPETQYF. The complete variable domain, with remaining parts taken from reference TRBV9 and TRBJ2-5, reads DSGVTQTPKHLITATGQRVTLRCSPRSGDLSVYWYQQSLDQGLQFLIQYYNGEERAKGNILERFSAQQFPDLHSELNLSSLELGDSALYFCASSVRGGPETQYFGPGTRLLVL.